The 5 T cell receptor beta chains presented below share a single source sample, sequenced in a study of T cells in localized non-small cell lung cancer. The assay was immunoSEQ multiplex PCR, and TCRdb's table has in-frame clones only and misses some. The data show 20,000 to 25,000 clones, approximately 87% seen once. This sample comprised PBMCs, obtained before any cancer treatment. The origin of the receptors is a man aged 35 to 69 with stage II squamous cell lung carcinoma.

The genes are TRBV13 and TRBJ2-5; D not certain. The CDR3 extends over 13 amino acids. CDR1 and CDR2 (germline): PRHDT, FYEKMQ (reference sequence). V lost 2 bases and J lost 5, with 9 bases in between. In nucleotides, the CDR3 is TGTGCCAGCAGCTTATGGGGTCGCGAGACCCAGTACTTC. Translating gives CASSLWGRETQYF.

This clone was detected only a few times. The CDR3 DNA is TGTGCCAGCAGCCGGAACATGGGGACAGGGAACTATGGCTACACCTTC. Translation gives CASSRNMGTGNYGYTF. J is TRBJ1-2 and V is TRBV5-6, with TRBD1 matching 9 bases. CDR3 length equals 16 residues. Germline V gene data show CDR1 as SGHDT and CDR2 as YYEEEE. With 4 bases clipped from V and 2 bases from J, the junction kept 9 bases outside the gene matches. The whole variable domain, remainder taken from reference TRBV5-6 and TRBJ1-2, is DAGVTQSPTHLIKTRGQQVTLRCSPKSGHDTVSWYQQALGQGPQFIFQYYEEEERQRGNFPDRFSGHQFPNYSSELNVNALLLGDSALYLCASSRNMGTGNYGYTFGSGTRLTVV.

The gene calls are TRBV11-2 and TRBJ1-2; 8 bases agree with TRBD1. From germline, CDR1 is SGHAT and CDR2 FQNNGV. CDR3 size: 15 residues. Trimming took 5 bases from V and 2 from J; bases not matched to a gene: 7. The CDR3 loop reads CASSPLTGGNYGYTF. The CDR3 DNA sequence: TGTGCCAGCAGCCCTCTTACAGGGGGAAACTATGGCTACACCTTC.

The CDR3 spells CASLQGINQPQHF. For the CDR3, the DNA is TGTGCCAGCCTACAGGGGATCAATCAGCCCCAGCATTTT. The rearrangement links TRBV19 to TRBJ1-5; 7 nucleotides line up with TRBD1. V trimming: 9 bases; J trimming: 3 bases; junction bases outside the gene matches: 5. The CDR3 is made up of 13 amino acids. Looked up from germline, CDR1 is LNHDA and CDR2 is SQIVND (reference sequence).

This chain joins TRBV30 and TRBJ2-3; tentatively, D is TRBD1 (6 bases). This CDR3 is built from 14 residues. The ends were cut back, 0 bases at V and 4 bases at J, with 11 bases in the middle. Germline lookup yields CDR1 GTSNPN and CDR2 SVGIG (reference sequence). In DNA form, the CDR3 reads TGTGCCTGGAGTGTAGGGGGTGGGGCAGATACGCAGTATTTT. This sequence encodes CAWSVGGGADTQYF.